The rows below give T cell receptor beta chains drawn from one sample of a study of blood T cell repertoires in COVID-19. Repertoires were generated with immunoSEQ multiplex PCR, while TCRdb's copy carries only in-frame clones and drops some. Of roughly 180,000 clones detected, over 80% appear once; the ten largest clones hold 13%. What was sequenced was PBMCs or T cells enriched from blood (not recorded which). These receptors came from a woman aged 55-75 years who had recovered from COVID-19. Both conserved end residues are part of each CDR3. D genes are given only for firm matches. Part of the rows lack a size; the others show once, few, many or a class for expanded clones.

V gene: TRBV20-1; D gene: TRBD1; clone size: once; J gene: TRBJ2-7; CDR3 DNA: TGCAGTGCTAGTAGACAGGGGGCCGAGCAGTACTTC; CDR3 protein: CSASRQGAEQYF
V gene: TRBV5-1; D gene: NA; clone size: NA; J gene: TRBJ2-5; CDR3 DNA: TGCGCCAGCAGCCCAGCCGTTGAAGGGGGTGGTCAGACCCAGTACTTC; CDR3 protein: CASSPAVEGGGQTQYF
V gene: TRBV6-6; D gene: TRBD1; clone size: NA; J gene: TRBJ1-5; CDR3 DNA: TGTGCCAGCAGCCTACCCCCGGGACAGGGAGGAGATCAGCATTTT; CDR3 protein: CASSLPPGQGGDQHF
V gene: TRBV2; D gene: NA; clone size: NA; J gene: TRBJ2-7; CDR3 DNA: TGTGCCCTCTCAAGGGTCGGGAACGAGCAGTACTTC; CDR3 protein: CALSRVGNEQYF
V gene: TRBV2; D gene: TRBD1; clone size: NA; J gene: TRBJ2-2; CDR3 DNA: TGTGCCAGCTCTCGGACAGGTCCGAACACCGGGGAGCTGTTTTTT; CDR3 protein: CASSRTGPNTGELFF
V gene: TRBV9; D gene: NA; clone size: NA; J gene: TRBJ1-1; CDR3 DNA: TGTGCCAGCAGCTCCTCGTCTACGAAGGAAGCTTTCTTT; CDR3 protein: CASSSSSTKEAFF
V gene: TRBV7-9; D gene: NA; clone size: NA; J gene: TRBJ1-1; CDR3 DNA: TGTGCCAGCAGCTCACAGGTGAACACTGAAGCTTTCTTT; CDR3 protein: CASSSQVNTEAFF
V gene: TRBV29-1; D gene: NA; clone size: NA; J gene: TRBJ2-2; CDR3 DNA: TGCAGCGTTGAGGGAGGTGGGGCCGGGGAGCTGTTTTTT; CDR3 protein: CSVEGGGAGELFF
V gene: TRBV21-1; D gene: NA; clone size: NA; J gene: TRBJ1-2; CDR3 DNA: TGTGCCAGCAGCAAAGGGTCAGAATTTGGCTACACCTTC; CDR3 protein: CASSKGSEFGYTF
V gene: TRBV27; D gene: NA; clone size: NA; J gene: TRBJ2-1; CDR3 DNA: TGTGCCAGCAGTCCGACTGGGAGACGCAATGAGCAGTTCTTC; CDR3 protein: CASSPTGRRNEQFF
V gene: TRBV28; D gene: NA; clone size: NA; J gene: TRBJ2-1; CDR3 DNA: TGTGCCAGCAGGCTCTCCAGGGGCAATGAGCAGTTCTTC; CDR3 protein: CASRLSRGNEQFF
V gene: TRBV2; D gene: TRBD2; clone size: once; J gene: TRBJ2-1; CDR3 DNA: TGTGCCAGCAGTGCCGGGACTAGCGGGGGAAATAATGAGCAGTTCTTC; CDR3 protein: CASSAGTSGGNNEQFF
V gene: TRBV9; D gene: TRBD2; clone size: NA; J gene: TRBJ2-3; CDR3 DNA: TGTGCCAGCAGCGTAGGGGCTAGCGGGGATAACACAGATACGCAGTATTTT; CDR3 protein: CASSVGASGDNTDTQYF
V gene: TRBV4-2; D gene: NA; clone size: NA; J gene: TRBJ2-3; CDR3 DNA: TGTGCCAGCAGCCAAGGGGGGGATGCAACAGATACGCAGTATTTT; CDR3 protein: CASSQGGDATDTQYF